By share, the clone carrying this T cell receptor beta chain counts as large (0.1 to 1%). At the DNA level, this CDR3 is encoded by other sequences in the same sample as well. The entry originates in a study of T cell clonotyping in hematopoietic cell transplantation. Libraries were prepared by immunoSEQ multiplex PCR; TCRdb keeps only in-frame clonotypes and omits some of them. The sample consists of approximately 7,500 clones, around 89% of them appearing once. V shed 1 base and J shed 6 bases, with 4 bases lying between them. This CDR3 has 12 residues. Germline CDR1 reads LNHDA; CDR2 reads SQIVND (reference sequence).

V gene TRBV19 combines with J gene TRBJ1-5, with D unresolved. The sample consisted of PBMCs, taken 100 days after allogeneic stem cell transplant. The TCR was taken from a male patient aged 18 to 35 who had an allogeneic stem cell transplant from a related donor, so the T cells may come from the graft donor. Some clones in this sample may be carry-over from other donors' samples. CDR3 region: CASSIGIQPQHF. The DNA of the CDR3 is TGTGCCAGTAGTATAGGGATTCAGCCCCAGCATTTT. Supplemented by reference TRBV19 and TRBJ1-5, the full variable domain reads DGGITQSPKYLFRKEGQNVTLSCEQNLNHDAMYWYRQDPGQGLRLIYYSQIVNDFQKGDIAEGYSVSREKKESFPLTVTSAQKNPTAFYLCASSIGIQPQHFGDGTRLSIL.